The T cell receptor beta chain under discussion was sequenced for a study of regulatory T cells in long-lasting Graves disease. As to time point: newly diagnosed GD, antithyroid drugs for less than 3 months. Generation of the TCR library employed RNA extracted from PBMCs. American Thyroid Association guidelines defined how Graves' disease was diagnosed. Roughly 10-milliliter peripheral blood samples went into EDTA tubes. This clonotype was counted a few times. Its antigen is unidentified. The germline V gene has CDR1 SGDLS and CDR2 YYNGEE. V trimming: 0 bases; J trimming: 9 bases; junction bases outside the gene matches: 10. CDR3 length: 16 residues. Arm-PCR of CDR3 regions and iRepertoire HTBI primers were used to build TCR beta libraries. TCRdb called the multiplex PCR reads again in MiXCR, with one record for every CDR3 protein. This sample has around 330,000 distinct CDR3 sequences; approximately 20% occur once, and the top ten carry more than 30%.

Study results and caveats: TRBV28, TRBJ1-2 and TRBJ2-5 were segments that persistent disease favored. Few sampled subjects may have lowered accuracy.

The sequenced sample was peripheral blood mononuclear cells (PBMCs), obtained at new diagnosis, from a patient treated with antithyroid drugs. The chain combines TRBV9 with TRBJ2-1; TRBD1 agrees at 9 bases. This TCR derives from a female donor with Graves disease. The chain's CDR3 is CASSVVPPTGGGEQFF. The CDR3 nucleotides are TGTGCCAGCAGCGTAGTTCCCCCGACAGGGGGGGGTGAGCAGTTCTTC.